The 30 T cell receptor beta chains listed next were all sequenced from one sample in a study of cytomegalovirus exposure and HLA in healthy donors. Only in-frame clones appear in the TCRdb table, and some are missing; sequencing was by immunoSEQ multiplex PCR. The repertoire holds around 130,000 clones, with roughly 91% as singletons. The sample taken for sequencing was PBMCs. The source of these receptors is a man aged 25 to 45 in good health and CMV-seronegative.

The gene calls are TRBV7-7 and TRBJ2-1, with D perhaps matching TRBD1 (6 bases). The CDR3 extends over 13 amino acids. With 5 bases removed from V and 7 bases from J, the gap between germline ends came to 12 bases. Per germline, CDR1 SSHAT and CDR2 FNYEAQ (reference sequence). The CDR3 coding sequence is TGTGCCAGCAGCCAGACAGGAAGAAATGAGCAGTTCTTC. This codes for CASSQTGRNEQFF.

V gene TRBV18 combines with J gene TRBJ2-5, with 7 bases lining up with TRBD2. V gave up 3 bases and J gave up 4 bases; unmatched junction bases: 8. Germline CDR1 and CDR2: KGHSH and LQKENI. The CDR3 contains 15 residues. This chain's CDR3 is CASSPPMGRGETQYF. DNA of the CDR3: TGTGCCAGCTCACCTCCGATGGGGAGGGGAGAGACCCAGTACTTC. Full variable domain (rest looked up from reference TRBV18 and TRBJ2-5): NAGVMQNPRHLVRRRGQEARLRCSPMKGHSHVYWYRQLPEEGLKFMVYLQKENIIDESGMPKERFSAEFPKEGPSILRIQQVVRGDSAAYFCASSPPMGRGETQYFGPGTRLLVL.

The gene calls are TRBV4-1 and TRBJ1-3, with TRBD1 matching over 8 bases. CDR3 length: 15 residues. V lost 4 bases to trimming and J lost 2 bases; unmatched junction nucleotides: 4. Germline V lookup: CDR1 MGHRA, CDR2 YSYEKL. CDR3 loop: CASSRDRGAGNTIYF. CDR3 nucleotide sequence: TGCGCCAGCAGCCGAGACAGGGGAGCTGGAAACACCATATATTTT.

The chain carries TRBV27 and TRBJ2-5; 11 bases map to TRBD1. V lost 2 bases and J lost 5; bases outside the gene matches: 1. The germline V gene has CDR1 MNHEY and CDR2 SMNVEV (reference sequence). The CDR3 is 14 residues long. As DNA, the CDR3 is TGTGCCAGCAGTTTAGGGACAGGGGGTGAGACCCAGTACTTC. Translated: CASSLGTGGETQYF.

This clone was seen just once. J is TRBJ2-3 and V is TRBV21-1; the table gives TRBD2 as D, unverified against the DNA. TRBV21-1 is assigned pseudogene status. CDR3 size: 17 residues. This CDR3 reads CASTQRGGELATDTQYF. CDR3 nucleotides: TGTGCCAGCACCCAAAGGGGAGGTGAACTAGCCACAGATACGCAGTATTTT.

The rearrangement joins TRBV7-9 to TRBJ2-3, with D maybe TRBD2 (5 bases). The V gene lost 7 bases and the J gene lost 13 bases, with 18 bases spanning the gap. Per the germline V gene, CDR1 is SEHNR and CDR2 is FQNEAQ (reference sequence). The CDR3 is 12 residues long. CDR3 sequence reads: CASNRLLSFEYF. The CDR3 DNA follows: TGTGCCAGCAACCGACTATTGAGCTTTGAGTATTTT. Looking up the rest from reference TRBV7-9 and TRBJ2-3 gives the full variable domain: DTGVSQNPRHKITKRGQNVTFRCDPISEHNRLYWYRQTLGQGPEFLTYFQNEAQLEKSRLLSDRFSAERPKGSFSTLEIQRTEQGDSAMYLCASNRLLSFEYFGPGTRLTVL.

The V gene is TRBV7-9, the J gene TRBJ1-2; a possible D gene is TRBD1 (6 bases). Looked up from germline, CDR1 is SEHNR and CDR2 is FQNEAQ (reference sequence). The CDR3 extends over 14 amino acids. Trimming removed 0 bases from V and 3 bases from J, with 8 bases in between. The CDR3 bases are TGTGCCAGCAGCTTAGCTACAGGGCACTATGGCTACACCTTC. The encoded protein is CASSLATGHYGYTF.

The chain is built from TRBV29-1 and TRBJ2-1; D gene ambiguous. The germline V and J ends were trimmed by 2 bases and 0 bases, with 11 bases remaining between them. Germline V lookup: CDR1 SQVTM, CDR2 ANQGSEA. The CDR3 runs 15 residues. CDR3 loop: CSVEQRFSSYNEQFF. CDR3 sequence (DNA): TGCAGCGTTGAACAACGGTTTAGCTCCTACAATGAGCAGTTCTTC.

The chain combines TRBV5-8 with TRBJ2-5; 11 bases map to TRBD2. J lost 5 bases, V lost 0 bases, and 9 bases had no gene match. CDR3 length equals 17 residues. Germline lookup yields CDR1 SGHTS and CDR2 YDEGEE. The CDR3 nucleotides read TGTGCCAGCAGCTTGGCCAATAGCGGGGGGGCACGGGAGACCCAGTACTTC. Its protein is CASSLANSGGARETQYF.

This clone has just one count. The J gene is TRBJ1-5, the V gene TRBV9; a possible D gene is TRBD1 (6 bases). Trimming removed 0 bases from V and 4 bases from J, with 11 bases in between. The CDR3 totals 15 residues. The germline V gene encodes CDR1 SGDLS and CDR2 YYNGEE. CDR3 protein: CASSVGGQGNQPQHF. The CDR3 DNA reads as TGTGCCAGCAGCGTAGGGGGGCAGGGTAATCAGCCCCAGCATTTT.

The CDR3 region has the DNA TGTGCCAGCAGTAGGGCAGGGGGCTCCTATGGCTACACCTTC. This translates into CASSRAGGSYGYTF. The chain employs TRBV27 and TRBJ1-2; 8 nucleotides match TRBD1. Trimming removed 5 bases from V and 4 bases from J; junction bases left unmatched: 6. Per germline, CDR1 MNHEY and CDR2 SMNVEV (reference sequence). This CDR3 region has 14 residues.

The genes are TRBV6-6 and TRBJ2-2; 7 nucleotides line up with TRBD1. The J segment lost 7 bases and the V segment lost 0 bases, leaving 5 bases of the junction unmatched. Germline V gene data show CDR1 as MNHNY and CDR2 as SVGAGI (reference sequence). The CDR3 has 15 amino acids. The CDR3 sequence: CASSYSGGENGELFF. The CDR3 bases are TGTGCCAGCAGTTACTCAGGGGGCGAAAACGGGGAGCTGTTTTTT.

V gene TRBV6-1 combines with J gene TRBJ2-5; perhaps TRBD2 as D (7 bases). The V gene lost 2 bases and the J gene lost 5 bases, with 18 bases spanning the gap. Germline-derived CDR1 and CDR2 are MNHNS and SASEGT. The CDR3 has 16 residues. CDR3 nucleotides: TGTGCCAGCAGTGAAAGCGGCGGGGGCCCCCCGGAGACCCAGTACTTC. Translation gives CASSESGGGPPETQYF.

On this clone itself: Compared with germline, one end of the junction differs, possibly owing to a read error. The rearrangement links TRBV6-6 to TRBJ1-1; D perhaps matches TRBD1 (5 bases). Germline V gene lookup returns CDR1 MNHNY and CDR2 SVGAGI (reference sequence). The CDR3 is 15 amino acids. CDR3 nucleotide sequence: TGTGCCAGCAGCTACTTAGGGGAGGCGAACACTGAAGCTTTCTTT. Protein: CASSYLGEANTEAFF.

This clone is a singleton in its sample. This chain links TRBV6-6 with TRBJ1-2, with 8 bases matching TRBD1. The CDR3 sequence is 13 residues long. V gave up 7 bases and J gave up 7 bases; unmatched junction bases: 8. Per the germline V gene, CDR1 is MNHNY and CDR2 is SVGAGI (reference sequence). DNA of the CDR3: TGTGCCAGCATCCTAGGACAGGGTGTTGGCTACACCTTC. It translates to CASILGQGVGYTF.

The CDR3, as DNA: TGCGCCAGCAGCCAAGATGGCGGGGGGAACAATGAGCAGTTCTTC. Protein: CASSQDGGGNNEQFF. The rearrangement uses TRBV4-3 and TRBJ2-1; 8 bases are shared with TRBD2. There are 15 residues in the CDR3. The V gene end was trimmed by 0 bases and the J gene end by 5 bases; junction bases not matched to a gene: 3. Germline assignment: CDR1 LGHNA and CDR2 YSLEER.

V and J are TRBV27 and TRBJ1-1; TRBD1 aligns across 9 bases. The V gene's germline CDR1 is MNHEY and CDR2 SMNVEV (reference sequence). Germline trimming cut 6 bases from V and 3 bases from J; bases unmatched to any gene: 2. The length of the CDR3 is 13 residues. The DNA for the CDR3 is TGTGCCAGCAGGCGACAGGGGGACACTGAAGCTTTCTTT. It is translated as CASRRQGDTEAFF.

The CDR3 DNA reads as TGCGCCAGCAGCCAAGATAGGCAGGGGAACTACGAGCAGTACTTC. Residues: CASSQDRQGNYEQYF. The gene calls are TRBV4-1 and TRBJ2-7; D possibly corresponds to TRBD1 (6 bases). V lost 0 bases and J lost 3, with 12 bases in between. Germline values: CDR1 MGHRA, CDR2 YSYEKL. This CDR3 spans 15 amino acids.

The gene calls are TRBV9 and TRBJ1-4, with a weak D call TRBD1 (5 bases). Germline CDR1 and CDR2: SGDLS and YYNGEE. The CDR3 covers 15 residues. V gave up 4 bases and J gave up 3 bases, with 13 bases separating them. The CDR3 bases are TGTGCCAGCAGCCCGAGCGGGGGTGCTAATGAAAAACTGTTTTTT. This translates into CASSPSGGANEKLFF.

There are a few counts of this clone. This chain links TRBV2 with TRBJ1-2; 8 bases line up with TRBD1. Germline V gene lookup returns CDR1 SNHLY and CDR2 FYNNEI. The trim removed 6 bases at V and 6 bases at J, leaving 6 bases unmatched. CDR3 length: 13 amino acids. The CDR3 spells CASRGGQVHGYTF. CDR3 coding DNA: TGTGCCAGCAGGGGGGGACAGGTCCATGGCTACACCTTC.

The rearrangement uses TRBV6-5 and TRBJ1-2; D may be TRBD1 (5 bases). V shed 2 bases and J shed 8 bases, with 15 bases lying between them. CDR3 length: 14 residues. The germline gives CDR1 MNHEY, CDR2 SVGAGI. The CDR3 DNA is TGTGCCAGCAGTTACAAACAGACTTCAGGGGGCTACACCTTC. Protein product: CASSYKQTSGGYTF.

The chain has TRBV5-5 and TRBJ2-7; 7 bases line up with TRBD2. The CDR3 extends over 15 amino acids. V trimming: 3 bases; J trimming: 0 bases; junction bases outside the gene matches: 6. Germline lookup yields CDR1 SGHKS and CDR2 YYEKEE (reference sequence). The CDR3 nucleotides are TGTGCCAGCAGCTCTGCGGGCGGGAGCTCCTACGAGCAGTACTTC. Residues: CASSSAGGSSYEQYF.

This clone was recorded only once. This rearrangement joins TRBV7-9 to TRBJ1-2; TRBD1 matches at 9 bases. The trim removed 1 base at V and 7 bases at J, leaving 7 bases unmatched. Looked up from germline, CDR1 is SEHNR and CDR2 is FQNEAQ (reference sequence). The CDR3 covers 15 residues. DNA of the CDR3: TGTGCCAGCAGCTTAGTAGGGACAGGGCGCGCTGGCTACACCTTC. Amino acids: CASSLVGTGRAGYTF.

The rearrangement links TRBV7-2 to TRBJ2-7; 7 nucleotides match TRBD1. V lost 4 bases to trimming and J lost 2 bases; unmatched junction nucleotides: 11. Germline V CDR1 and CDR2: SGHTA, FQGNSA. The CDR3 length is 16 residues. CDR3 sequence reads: CASSYLTGTATYEQYF. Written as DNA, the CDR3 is TGTGCCAGCAGCTATTTGACCGGGACAGCAACCTACGAGCAGTACTTC. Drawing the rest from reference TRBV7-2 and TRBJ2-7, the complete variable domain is GAGVSQSPSNKVTEKGKDVELRCDPISGHTALYWYRQSLGQGLEFLIYFQGNSAPDKSGLPSDRFSAERTGGSVSTLTIQRTQQEDSAVYLCASSYLTGTATYEQYFGPGTRLTVT.

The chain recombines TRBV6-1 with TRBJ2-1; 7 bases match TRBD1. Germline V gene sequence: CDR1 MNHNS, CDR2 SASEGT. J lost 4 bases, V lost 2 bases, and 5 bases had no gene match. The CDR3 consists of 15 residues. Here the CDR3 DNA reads TGTGCCAGCAGTGAACGAGGGGGCGAATACAATGAGCAGTTCTTC. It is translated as CASSERGGEYNEQFF.

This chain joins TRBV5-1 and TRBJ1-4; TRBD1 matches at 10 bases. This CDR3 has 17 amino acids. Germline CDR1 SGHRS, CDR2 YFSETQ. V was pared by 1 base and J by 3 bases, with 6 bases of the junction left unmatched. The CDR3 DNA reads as TGCGCCAGCAGCTTGTGGACAGGGGGGGTAGCTAATGAAAAACTGTTTTTT. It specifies CASSLWTGGVANEKLFF.

The CDR3: CASSDGYSENTGELFF. The CDR3 DNA reads as TGTGCCAGCAGCGATGGTTACTCCGAGAACACCGGGGAGCTGTTTTTT. This chain connects TRBV9 to TRBJ2-2, with D unresolved. There are 16 residues in the CDR3. V gave up 3 bases and J gave up 1 base, with 13 bases separating them. Germline lookup yields CDR1 SGDLS and CDR2 YYNGEE.

CDR3 nucleotide sequence: TGCGCCAGCAGCTTGGCCCCGACGGGTGGCTACACCTTC. This sequence encodes CASSLAPTGGYTF. This chain connects TRBV5-1 to TRBJ1-2; D not certain. V lost 0 bases and J lost 7, with 10 bases in between. There are 13 residues in the CDR3. Germline CDR1 reads SGHRS; CDR2 reads YFSETQ.

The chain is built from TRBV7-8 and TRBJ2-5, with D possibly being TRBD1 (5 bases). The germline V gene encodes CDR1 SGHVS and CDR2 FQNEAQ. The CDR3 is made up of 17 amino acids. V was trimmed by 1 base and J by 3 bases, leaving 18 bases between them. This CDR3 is CASSLGRTSGIKETQYF. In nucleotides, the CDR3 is TGTGCCAGCAGCTTAGGTCGGACAAGTGGGATAAAAGAGACCCAGTACTTC.

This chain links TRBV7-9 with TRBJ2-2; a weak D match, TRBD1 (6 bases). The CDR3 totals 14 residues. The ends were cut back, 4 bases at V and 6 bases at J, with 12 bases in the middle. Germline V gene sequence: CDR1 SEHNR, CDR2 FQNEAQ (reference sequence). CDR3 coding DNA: TGTGCCAGCAGCTCAAGCAGGGGCGCCGGGGAGCTGTTTTTT. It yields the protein CASSSSRGAGELFF.